The rows below give T cell receptor beta chains drawn from one sample of a study of early T cells in non-severe SARS-CoV-2 infection. MiXCR, applied by TCRdb to the 5' RACE reads, yields one record per CDR3 protein. The sample has 54,000 or so distinct CDR3 sequences; roughly 12% are singletons. The source material was whole blood. The receptors come from an adult who was a healthcare worker with PCR-confirmed SARS-CoV-2 infection or an uninfected control (not recorded which). Each CDR3 is given with its conserved first and last residue. A D gene is named only where the DNA matches it firmly. Clone sizes are given selectively: once, few, many, or a class where the clone is expanded.

v_call	clone_size	d_call	j_call	cdr3_nt	cdr3_aa
TRBV7-9	few	.	TRBJ1-4	TGTGCCAGCAGCCACCCGACAGAGGCTGAAAAACTGTTTTTT	CASSHPTEAEKLFF
TRBV11-2	few	.	TRBJ2-1	TGTGCCAGCAGCCTCTCCCCTGACAGCTACAATGAGCAGTTCTTC	CASSLSPDSYNEQFF
TRBV30	few	.	TRBJ2-1	TGTGCCTGGAGTCCACAGAGAAATGAGCAGTTCTTC	CAWSPQRNEQFF
TRBV28	.	.	TRBJ1-6	TGTGCCAGCAGTGTCGGTAATACACCCCTCCACTTT	CASSVGNTPLHF
TRBV29-1	few	.	TRBJ1-5	TGCAGCGTTGGTCTTTCCGGTCATCAGCCCCAGCATTTT	CSVGLSGHQPQHF
TRBV6-4	.	.	TRBJ2-2	TGTGCCAGCTACCCTTTCCCGGACACCGGGGAGCTGTTTTTT	CASYPFPDTGELFF
TRBV6-2/TRBV6-3	many	.	TRBJ2-6	TGTGCCAGCAGCCTAGACTCTGGGGCCAACGTCCTGACTTTC	CASSLDSGANVLTF
TRBV7-2	.	TRBD1	TRBJ2-2	TGTGCCAGCAGCCCGGGACAGGGATATGTCGGGGAGCTGTTTTTT	CASSPGQGYVGELFF
TRBV12-3/TRBV12-4	many	TRBD2	TRBJ2-5	TGTGCCAGCAGACTGGGACTAGCGGGATCAGAGACCCAGTACTTC	CASRLGLAGSETQYF
TRBV10-3	.	TRBD2	TRBJ2-7	TGTGCCATCAGTGCGGTAGCGGGGGAGAATTACGAGCAGTACTTC	CAISAVAGENYEQYF
TRBV27	medium-sized	.	TRBJ1-1	TGTGCCAGCAGTTCTAGGGAACACACTGAAGCTTTCTTT	CASSSREHTEAFF
TRBV7-2	.	.	TRBJ1-2	TGTGCCAGCAGCCTACAGGCCAGGGGCTACACCTTC	CASSLQARGYTF
TRBV10-2	many	.	TRBJ1-5	TGCGCCAGCAGCGGTAACACGGTTAATCAGCCCCAGCATTTT	CASSGNTVNQPQHF
TRBV6-2/TRBV6-3	many	.	TRBJ1-2	TGTGCCAGCAGTTACGCAAGGGGAGGGGCATCGCGCTACACCTTC	CASSYARGGASRYTF
TRBV6-1	few	.	TRBJ1-2	TGTGCCAGCAGTGGCCTCCCTCAAGGGGCCTATGGCTACACCTTC	CASSGLPQGAYGYTF
TRBV6-1	few	.	TRBJ2-7	TGTGCCAGCAGAGAGTTGTACAGCTCCTACGAGCAGTACTTC	CASRELYSSYEQYF
TRBV11-2	few	.	TRBJ2-1	TGTGCCAGCAGCTTAATCCCGGGCAGGGACAATGAGCAGTTCTTC	CASSLIPGRDNEQFF
TRBV30	few	TRBD2	TRBJ2-1	TGTGCCTGGTGGAGACTAGCGGGGGGGCCTGGTGAGCAGTTCTTC	CAWWRLAGGPGEQFF
TRBV5-1	.	.	TRBJ1-2	TGCGCCAGCAGCCCGACCCAACCCAGAGATGGCTACACCTTC	CASSPTQPRDGYTF
TRBV10-3	.	.	TRBJ1-5	TGTGCCATCAGACCAGGGGAGGATCAGCCCCAGCATTTT	CAIRPGEDQPQHF
TRBV7-2	.	.	TRBJ1-1	TGTGCCAGCAGCCCAGGGACCTTAATGAACACTGAAGCTTTCTTT	CASSPGTLMNTEAFF
TRBV9	.	.	TRBJ2-7	TGTGCCAGCAGCGAACAGGACTACGAGCAGTACTTC	CASSEQDYEQYF
TRBV7-8	few	TRBD1	TRBJ1-4	TGTGCCAGCAGACGTGAGGGGGCCAACAATGAAAAACTGTTTTTT	CASRREGANNEKLFF
TRBV2	few	.	TRBJ2-2	TGTGCCAGCAGGAAAGACAGGAACACCGGGGAGCTGTTTTTT	CASRKDRNTGELFF
TRBV29-1	.	TRBD1	TRBJ2-7	TGCAGCGTTGTCTCTGGACAGGGGGCTTACGAGCAGTACTTC	CSVVSGQGAYEQYF
TRBV20-1	.	TRBD2	TRBJ2-1	TGCAGTGCGCAAACCGGGACTAGCACCTTAAGCTCCTACAATGAGCAGTTCTTC	CSAQTGTSTLSSYNEQFF
TRBV18	few	.	TRBJ1-2	TGTACCAGCTCACCAGCTTTCGAAATTTATGGCTACACCTTC	CTSSPAFEIYGYTF
TRBV7-8	many	TRBD1	TRBJ1-5	TGTGCCAGCAGACTCGGGACAGGGTTCGATCAGCCCCAGCATTTT	CASRLGTGFDQPQHF
TRBV27	many	.	TRBJ2-4	TGTGCCAGCAGTTTCGGGAGAGAAGGGGACAAAAACATTCAGTACTTC	CASSFGREGDKNIQYF
TRBV18	many	.	TRBJ2-7	TGTGCCAGCTCACCCTTGGCGGGTACTCTATACGAGCAGTACTTC	CASSPLAGTLYEQYF
TRBV29-1	many	.	TRBJ1-2	TGCAGCGTTGGGCTGCAGGGCTATGGCTACACCTTC	CSVGLQGYGYTF
TRBV11-2	many	.	TRBJ2-3	TGTGCCAGCAGCTTAAGGGCAAAGGGCACAGATACGCAGTATTTT	CASSLRAKGTDTQYF
TRBV4-1	.	.	TRBJ2-3	TGCGCCAGCAGCCAAGCGGGTAGCGGATATAGCACAGATACGCAGTATTTT	CASSQAGSGYSTDTQYF
TRBV7-6	few	TRBD2	TRBJ2-7	TGTGCCAGCAGCCGAAGGACTAGCGGGTTCCCCTACGAGCAGTACTTC	CASSRRTSGFPYEQYF
TRBV3-1	.	.	TRBJ1-5	TGTGCCAGCAGCCAAGAGGGATACAATCAGCCCCAGCATTTT	CASSQEGYNQPQHF
TRBV4-3	many	.	TRBJ1-1	TGCGCCAGCAGCCAACACAGGGAGAACACTGAAGCTTTCTTT	CASSQHRENTEAFF
TRBV10-3	.	.	TRBJ2-5	TGTGCCATCAGTGACCAGAGAACGACAGGGACCCAGTACTTC	CAISDQRTTGTQYF
TRBV5-1	few	TRBD2	TRBJ2-3	TGCGCCAGCAGCCCTGATGGTCTAGCGGGGGGAAGCACAGATACGCAGTATTTT	CASSPDGLAGGSTDTQYF
TRBV11-2	.	.	TRBJ2-7	TGTGCCAGCAGCTTAGGTAGGACCCCCTCCTACGAGCAGTACTTC	CASSLGRTPSYEQYF
TRBV6-1	many	TRBD2	TRBJ2-1	TGTGCCAGCAGGCCTCTAGCGGGAGGGTACAATGAGCAGTTCTTC	CASRPLAGGYNEQFF